A single sample is the source of the 32 T cell receptor beta chains below, sequenced in a study of shared clonotypes between healthy human individuals (dated by TCRdb to 2020 to 2021). Preparation of the library involved the immunoSEQ multiplex PCR assay. This is the immuneACCESS table as TCRdb keeps it, with only in-frame sequences that have V and J called. A part of the clones is gone; compared with another copy, unresolved V genes explain less than half, and the rest is unexplained. For this sample the table gives hundreds of thousands of clones, of which 60% to 75% were detected only once. Around 1.8% of the sample goes to the ten largest clones. Material for sequencing was memory CD4+ T cells sorted from blood. The cell subset or site label corresponds to: CD45RA-negative fraction. The origin of the receptors is a young woman in good health.

The chain carries TRBV7-2 and TRBJ1-5; D is ambiguous. CDR3 length: 13 amino acids. Per the germline V gene, CDR1 is SGHTA and CDR2 is FQGNSA. With 4 bases removed from V and 5 bases from J, the gap between germline ends came to 9 bases. Here the CDR3 DNA reads TGTGCCAGCAGCTCAAGGACCGATCAGCCCCAGCATTTT. It yields the protein CASSSRTDQPQHF.

The rearrangement links TRBV10-3 to TRBJ2-3, with 7 bases matching TRBD1. V gave up 6 bases and J gave up 0 bases; unmatched junction bases: 6. This CDR3 contains 15 residues. CDR1 and CDR2 (germline): ENHRY, SYGVKD. The DNA for the CDR3 is TGTGCCATCAGCTTTCGGGACAGTAGCACAGATACGCAGTATTTT. Its protein is CAISFRDSSTDTQYF.

The genes are TRBV11-2 and TRBJ2-7, with D unresolved. The CDR3 length is 16 residues. Trimming removed 1 base at V and 5 bases at J, with 18 bases between. Germline-derived CDR1 and CDR2 are SGHAT and FQNNGV. CDR3 coding DNA: TGTGCCAGCAGCTTAGCCTATATGGGCACACGGAACGAGCAGTACTTC. Residues: CASSLAYMGTRNEQYF.

The genes are TRBV19 and TRBJ1-5, with 11 bases fitting TRBD1. The CDR3 totals 16 residues. V trimming: 7 bases; J trimming: 1 base; junction bases outside the gene matches: 6. Germline CDR1 and CDR2: LNHDA and SQIVND (reference sequence). In nucleotides, the CDR3 is TGTGCCAGTATGGACAGGGGGCTTCGGAGCAATCAGCCCCAGCATTTT. Translation gives CASMDRGLRSNQPQHF.

The V call is TRBV29-1, the J call TRBJ1-1; tentatively, D is TRBD1 (6 bases). Per the germline V gene, CDR1 is SQVTM and CDR2 is ANQGSEA. Trimming left V 6 bases short and J 10 bases short, with 12 bases between. The CDR3 totals 10 residues. In nucleotides, the CDR3 is TGCAGCGTCTTAGGACAGAGAGCTTTCTTT. It codes for CSVLGQRAFF.

This chain links TRBV25-1 with TRBJ2-1; 9 bases agree with TRBD1. Germline CDR1 reads MGHDK; CDR2 reads SYGVNS. V trimming: 8 bases; J trimming: 1 base; junction bases outside the gene matches: 6. This CDR3 comprises 15 residues. CDR3 in amino acids: CASGPGTGSYNEQFF. The CDR3 nucleotides are TGTGCCAGCGGCCCCGGGACAGGGTCCTACAATGAGCAGTTCTTC.

This rearrangement joins TRBV7-9 to TRBJ1-2; D unclear. CDR3 length equals 14 residues. Germline V lookup: CDR1 SEHNR, CDR2 FQNEAQ (reference sequence). Trimming shortened V by 6 bases and J by 7 bases, and 18 bases separated the two germline ends. The DNA for the CDR3 is TGTGCCAGCAGACCCGGAGGAGGGAAGGTTGGCTACACCTTC. Its protein product is CASRPGGGKVGYTF.

This clone was picked up a small number of times. CDR3 bases: TGTGCCAGTAGTATGGGTAGCGGGAGCCGCTACGAGCAGTACTTC. Translation gives CASSMGSGSRYEQYF. The V gene is TRBV19, the J gene TRBJ2-7; 9 nucleotides agree with TRBD2. The V gene end was trimmed by 3 bases and the J gene end by 3 bases; junction bases not matched to a gene: 6. Germline V CDR1 and CDR2: LNHDA, SQIVND (reference sequence). CDR3 length: 15 amino acids.

The rearrangement uses TRBV5-4 and TRBJ2-7, with D possibly matching TRBD1 (5 bases). Germline CDR1 SGHNT, CDR2 YYREEE (reference sequence). The CDR3 covers 13 residues. Trimming removed 0 bases from V and 5 bases from J, with 9 bases in between. The CDR3 bases are TGTGCCAGCAGCTTGGCAGGGTTGGACGAGCAGTACTTC. Residues: CASSLAGLDEQYF.

The chain joins TRBV6-5 to TRBJ2-2; D not resolved. The CDR3 consists of 13 residues. V lost 4 bases to trimming and J lost 5 bases, with 8 bases between them. Germline CDR1 and CDR2: MNHEY and SVGAGI. CDR3 amino acids: CASSSETTGELFF. The CDR3 nucleotides read TGTGCCAGCAGTTCAGAAACTACCGGGGAGCTGTTTTTT.

The rearrangement links TRBV9 to TRBJ2-3; no reliable D call. V was trimmed by 0 bases and J by 4 bases, leaving 6 bases between them. The CDR3 is 13 residues long. CDR1 is SGDLS and CDR2 is YYNGEE in the germline V gene. The CDR3 is CASSVEFSDTQYF. In DNA form, the CDR3 reads TGTGCCAGCAGCGTAGAGTTTTCAGATACGCAGTATTTT.

The chain uses TRBV6-6 and TRBJ2-7; TRBD1 matches at 9 bases. Trimming removed 2 bases from V and 2 bases from J; junction bases left unmatched: 7. Germline CDR1 is MNHNY and CDR2 is SVGAGI (reference sequence). The CDR3 has 16 residues. This CDR3 reads CASSYATGGKAYEQYF. CDR3 DNA: TGTGCCAGCAGTTACGCGACAGGGGGAAAGGCCTACGAGCAGTACTTC.

This clone appeared a single time. The chain joins TRBV27 to TRBJ2-4; D may be TRBD2 (5 bases). CDR3 length: 13 amino acids. V was shortened by 9 bases and J by 7 bases, with 16 bases between the two germline ends. Germline V gene sequence: CDR1 MNHEY, CDR2 SMNVEV (reference sequence). CDR3 nucleotides: TGTGCCAGGGCCCCATCGGGATTGAACATTCAGTACTTC. Its protein is CARAPSGLNIQYF.

The rearrangement links TRBV7-2 to TRBJ1-5; TRBD1 agrees at 7 bases. After removal of 4 bases from V and 5 bases from J, the junction contained 8 bases not matched to a gene. The CDR3 is 15 residues long. The germline CDR1 and CDR2 sequences are SGHTA and FQGNSA. For the CDR3, the DNA is TGTGCCAGCAGCTCAAGAGGGGGCGGGGATCAGCCCCAGCATTTT. Protein: CASSSRGGGDQPQHF.

This chain joins TRBV30 and TRBJ2-7; 12 bases align to TRBD2. The CDR3 spans 15 residues. Germline V gene data show CDR1 as GTSNPN and CDR2 as SVGIG (reference sequence). The ends lost 4 bases at V and 7 bases at J; junction bases unmatched: 11. In DNA, the CDR3 is TGTGCCTGGACCATGAAGACTAGCGGGAGTGAAGAGCAGTACTTC. This codes for CAWTMKTSGSEEQYF.

This clone was picked up a small number of times. V usage is TRBV7-9 and J usage is TRBJ2-5; the D gene is possibly TRBD1 (5 bases). The CDR3 has 14 residues. The V end lost 5 bases, the J end lost 2 bases, and 12 bases lay between the germline ends. The V gene's germline CDR1 is SEHNR and CDR2 FQNEAQ (reference sequence). The CDR3 sequence: CASSPDRLQETQYF. CDR3 sequence (DNA): TGTGCCAGCAGCCCAGACAGATTACAAGAGACCCAGTACTTC.

This clone was seen repeatedly, ten times or more. The V call is TRBV25-1, the J call TRBJ2-7, with TRBD2 as a possible D gene (7 bases). Trimming took off 6 bases at V and 4 bases at J, with 13 bases between the two ends. Germline V gene data show CDR1 as MGHDK and CDR2 as SYGVNS. The CDR3 loop spans 13 amino acids. CDR3 loop: CASSRGGGYEQYF. CDR3 in DNA: TGTGCCAGCAGCCGAGGGGGGGGTTACGAGCAGTACTTC.

The rearrangement uses TRBV6-5 and TRBJ1-2, with no clear D. Trimming took 5 bases from V and 3 from J, leaving 13 bases between them. This CDR3 spans 14 amino acids. CDR1 MNHEY and CDR2 SVGAGI come from the germline V gene. In DNA form, the CDR3 reads TGTGCCAGCAGTCGGAAAAACGAGGACTATGGCTACACCTTC. This codes for CASSRKNEDYGYTF.

The chain has TRBV7-6 and TRBJ2-5; 9 bases line up with TRBD1. With 0 bases clipped from V and 1 base from J, the junction kept 6 bases outside the gene matches. The CDR3 is made up of 17 amino acids. Per the germline V gene, CDR1 is SGHVS and CDR2 is FNYEAQ. The CDR3 reads CASSLAPGQGSQETQYF. The CDR3 coding sequence is TGTGCCAGCAGCTTAGCGCCGGGACAGGGATCCCAAGAGACCCAGTACTTC. Filled out from reference TRBV7-6 and TRBJ2-5, the complete variable domain reads GAGVSQSPRYKVTKRGQDVALRCDPISGHVSLYWYRQALGQGPEFLTYFNYEAQQDKSGLPNDRFSAERPEGSISTLTIQRTEQRDSAMYRCASSLAPGQGSQETQYFGPGTRLLVL.

This chain links TRBV5-4 with TRBJ2-7, with no clear D. CDR1 is SGHNT, CDR2 YYREEE, per germline (reference sequence). V gave up 2 bases and J gave up 2 bases, with 11 bases separating them. CDR3 size: 14 residues. The CDR3 spells CASSFMDRPYEQYF. The CDR3 bases are TGTGCCAGCAGCTTCATGGACCGACCCTACGAGCAGTACTTC.

This chain joins TRBV2 and TRBJ2-1; 7 nucleotides agree with TRBD2. The ends lost 6 bases at V and 4 bases at J; junction bases unmatched: 12. The CDR3 covers 16 residues. Germline V gene data show CDR1 as SNHLY and CDR2 as FYNNEI. The CDR3 sequence is CASRPFSGSSYNEQFF. CDR3 sequence (DNA): TGTGCCAGCAGGCCGTTTAGCGGGTCATCTTACAATGAGCAGTTCTTC.

In this sample, this clone turned up a few times. The chain joins TRBV10-2 to TRBJ2-7; the match to TRBD2 covers 10 bases. This CDR3 is 14 amino acids long. Per germline, CDR1 WSHSY and CDR2 SAAADI. With 6 bases clipped from V and 1 base from J, the junction kept 3 bases outside the gene matches. CDR3 in amino acids: CASRPLAGSYEQYF. CDR3 bases: TGCGCCAGCAGGCCACTAGCGGGGTCCTACGAGCAGTACTTC.

The chain joins TRBV4-2 to TRBJ1-2, with D possibly matching TRBD1 (5 bases). Trimming cost V 0 bases and J 5 bases, with 10 bases left between them. Germline CDR1 LGHNA, CDR2 YNFKEQ. This CDR3 is built from 14 residues. The CDR3 DNA sequence: TGTGCCAGCAGCCAAGATAAGCGACAGTATGGCTACACCTTC. It yields the protein CASSQDKRQYGYTF.

V is TRBV6-1 and J is TRBJ2-2, with a weak D call TRBD2 (5 bases). V was pared by 3 bases and J by 5 bases, with 7 bases between. The CDR3 spans 13 residues. Germline values: CDR1 MNHNS, CDR2 SASEGT. The CDR3 is CASSDPGTGELFF. The CDR3 nucleotides read TGTGCCAGCAGTGACCCGGGGACCGGGGAGCTGTTTTTT.

This chain uses TRBV5-4 with TRBJ1-4; D may be TRBD1 (5 bases). V was pared by 4 bases and J by 7 bases, with 26 bases between. The length of the CDR3 is 18 residues. Per the germline V gene, CDR1 is SGHNT and CDR2 is YYREEE (reference sequence). CDR3 in amino acids: CASSQAFQRRTPTEKLFF. For the CDR3, the DNA is TGTGCCAGCAGCCAAGCTTTTCAGCGGAGGACACCGACTGAAAAACTGTTTTTT.

The V and J genes are TRBV29-1 and TRBJ2-7; TRBD1 might be the D (6 bases). Germline-derived CDR1 and CDR2 are SQVTM and ANQGSEA. The CDR3 has 12 residues. CDR3 loop: CSVRTDLDEQYF. The DNA of the CDR3 is TGCAGTGTCCGGACAGACCTTGACGAGCAGTACTTC.

The chain employs TRBV6-1 and TRBJ1-1; TRBD1 matches 7 bases. The junction had 5 bases not matched to a gene; V was cut back by 7 bases and J by 3 bases. Germline CDR1 is MNHNS and CDR2 is SASEGT. This CDR3 has 13 amino acids. The CDR3 nucleotides read TGTGCCAGCACCCGAACAGGGGACACTGAAGCTTTCTTT. It translates to CASTRTGDTEAFF.

V is TRBV7-9 and J is TRBJ1-4, with 9 bases identical to TRBD1. In germline, CDR1 is SEHNR, CDR2 FQNEAQ (reference sequence). This CDR3 region has 15 residues. V was clipped by 5 bases and J by 10 bases; unmatched bases: 11. CDR3 bases: TGTGCCAGCAGCGACTCCGGGACAGGGCTGCGAAAACTGTTTTTT. Its protein product is CASSDSGTGLRKLFF.

This clone has ten or more counts. V usage is TRBV29-1 and J usage is TRBJ1-2, with D unclear. V gave up 7 bases and J gave up 6 bases, with 12 bases separating them. CDR1 SQVTM and CDR2 ANQGSEA come from the germline V gene. The CDR3 covers 11 residues. Here the CDR3 reads CSGGLLDGYTF. In DNA, the CDR3 is TGCAGCGGAGGGTTGCTGGATGGCTACACCTTC.

The chain recombines TRBV7-8 with TRBJ2-5; 8 bases are shared with TRBD2. Trimming removed 0 bases from V and 4 bases from J; junction bases left unmatched: 10. Germline-derived CDR1 and CDR2 are SGHVS and FQNEAQ. CDR3 length equals 17 residues. The CDR3 region is CASSLAPLGGGSETQYF. The CDR3 DNA follows: TGTGCCAGCAGCTTAGCGCCCCTCGGGGGGGGATCAGAGACCCAGTACTTC.

The V and J genes are TRBV30 and TRBJ1-5, with D unclear. This CDR3 has 14 residues. V was clipped by 0 bases and J by 8 bases, with 14 bases between them. Germline CDR1 and CDR2: GTSNPN and SVGIG (reference sequence). The CDR3 nucleotides are TGTGCCTGGAGTGTAAGGCAGACCGATGAGCCCCAGCATTTT. It is translated as CAWSVRQTDEPQHF.

This clone was recorded at least ten times. The rearrangement joins TRBV25-1 to TRBJ2-1; 9 bases are a match to TRBD2. Germline lookup yields CDR1 MGHDK and CDR2 SYGVNS. V lost 4 bases, J lost 1 base, and 8 bases stayed unmatched. This CDR3 spans 17 amino acids. The CDR3 loop reads CASSALGLALSYNEQFF. The DNA of the CDR3 is TGTGCCAGCAGTGCCTTGGGACTAGCCCTATCCTACAATGAGCAGTTCTTC.